Below, one T cell receptor beta chain is given with its context. What it binds is unknown. This record comes from a study of graft-versus-host responses after intestinal transplantation. Study context: All recipients were transplanted with multivisceral, liver-intestinal, or isolated intestinal grafts. Tacrolimus and steroids were given for around 3 years to all recipients after anti-thymocyte globulin induction. Whole-study results and caveats: Clonal ratios of graft-versus-host to host-versus-graft in allografts were high for patients exhibiting graft-donor T cell macrochimerism. Among recipient marrow samples, GvH clones were found; some appeared first in ileum or blood.

Clones were sequenced by immunoSEQ multiplex PCR, and TCRdb holds only the in-frame ones, with some missing. The sample has about 13,000 clones; approximately 84% are singletons. The CDR3 length is 16 residues. Germline values: CDR1 MGHRA, CDR2 YSYEKL. V was trimmed by 0 bases and J by 4 bases, leaving 13 bases between them. This material consisted of PBMCs, taken after intestinal transplantation. The rearrangement links TRBV4-1 to TRBJ1-3, with D tentatively TRBD1 (5 bases). This receptor was obtained from a human patient who received an intestinal transplant, so some T cells may come from the graft donor. The DNA of the CDR3 is TGCGCCAGCAGCCAAGAAGGTCGGGGCTCAGGAAACACCATATATTTT. It is translated as CASSQEGRGSGNTIYF.